This T cell receptor beta chain was captured in a study of blood T cell repertoires in COVID-19. TCRdb's copy holds only in-frame clones and misses some; the assay was immunoSEQ multiplex PCR. Of 250,000 to 300,000 clones listed, 80% to 95% were seen once; the top ten hold 1.1%. Germline values: CDR1 MNHNS, CDR2 SASEGT. V was shortened by 0 bases and J by 8 bases, with 16 bases between the two germline ends. This CDR3 region has 16 residues. Participants were aged about 18 to 90 years, lived in 24 US areas, and enrolled virtually. Donors in Cohort 3 counted as recovered after two negative PCRs, clearance, or symptom resolution.

The rearrangement uses TRBV6-1 and TRBJ1-4; D is possibly TRBD1 (6 bases). The receptor's source is a woman aged 25 to 39 who had recovered from COVID-19. Sequencing input: PBMCs or T cells enriched from blood (not recorded which). Written as DNA, the CDR3 is TGTGCCAGCAGTGAAGCGAGGGGGACCCTAGGAGAAAAACTGTTTTTT. The encoded protein is CASSEARGTLGEKLFF.